This is a list of T cell receptor beta chains from one sample in a study of identical twins. A single record per CDR3 protein comes from TCRdb applying MiXCR to the 5' RACE reads. Among about 530,000 distinct CDR3 sequences listed, around 20% were seen once. These data are also associated with another study on yellow fever vaccine responses in identical twins.

The sample was CD4+ T cells sorted from blood. These receptors all stem from a young woman in good health. The CDR3 runs from the conserved cysteine through the conserved F or W. Fields, in order: J gene, V gene, CDR3 protein.

J gene: TRBJ2-4
V gene: TRBV28
CDR3 protein: CASSWSQVGKNIQYF

J gene: TRBJ2-7
V gene: TRBV20-1
CDR3 protein: CSATGPSYEQYF

J gene: TRBJ2-1
V gene: TRBV2
CDR3 protein: CASSSDQGPYNEQFF

J gene: TRBJ1-1
V gene: TRBV15
CDR3 protein: CATSRDQRQGWDTEAFF

J gene: TRBJ1-1
V gene: TRBV20-1
CDR3 protein: CSAQQLNTEAFF

J gene: TRBJ2-2
V gene: TRBV10-3
CDR3 protein: CAIGYRDGGLTGELFF

J gene: TRBJ2-5
V gene: TRBV10-1
CDR3 protein: CASSESGQKTQYF

J gene: TRBJ2-1
V gene: TRBV5-1
CDR3 protein: CASSFSGTGGYNEQFF

J gene: TRBJ2-1
V gene: TRBV11-2
CDR3 protein: CASSLAGVNNEQFF

J gene: TRBJ2-1
V gene: TRBV11-2
CDR3 protein: CASSLRIGSEQFF

J gene: TRBJ2-1
V gene: TRBV10-3
CDR3 protein: CAITRAGSSYNEQFF

J gene: TRBJ1-1
V gene: TRBV28
CDR3 protein: CASRPQGDTEAFF

J gene: TRBJ1-1
V gene: TRBV12-3/TRBV12-4
CDR3 protein: CASRYTGEAFF

J gene: TRBJ2-1
V gene: TRBV4-1
CDR3 protein: CASSQDGIAGSSYNEQFF

J gene: TRBJ1-1
V gene: TRBV3-1
CDR3 protein: CASSRTQGAAFF

J gene: TRBJ2-4
V gene: TRBV5-1
CDR3 protein: CASSLGQSKNIQYF

J gene: TRBJ2-5
V gene: TRBV9
CDR3 protein: CASSTSASQETQYF

J gene: TRBJ2-1
V gene: TRBV4-2
CDR3 protein: CASSQEGQGGNEQFF

J gene: TRBJ2-3
V gene: TRBV5-1
CDR3 protein: CASSLSIGTDTQYF

J gene: TRBJ2-5
V gene: TRBV5-1
CDR3 protein: CASGTQQETQYF

J gene: TRBJ1-1
V gene: TRBV5-5
CDR3 protein: CASSLKTGWFPEAFF

J gene: TRBJ2-1
V gene: TRBV20-1
CDR3 protein: CSAETGTASYNEQFF

J gene: TRBJ2-5
V gene: TRBV2
CDR3 protein: CASSPDRVGETQYF

J gene: TRBJ2-3
V gene: TRBV10-3
CDR3 protein: CAIRLKPADTQYF

J gene: TRBJ1-2
V gene: TRBV2
CDR3 protein: CASRANTDRIRGYTF

J gene: TRBJ2-2
V gene: TRBV19
CDR3 protein: CASSMGRNTGELFF

J gene: TRBJ2-1
V gene: TRBV24-1
CDR3 protein: CATSGDRGVSNEQFF

J gene: TRBJ1-2
V gene: TRBV24-1
CDR3 protein: CATSDSAHGYTF

J gene: TRBJ1-5
V gene: TRBV2
CDR3 protein: CASRAKQGSNQPQHF

J gene: TRBJ2-3
V gene: TRBV20-1
CDR3 protein: CSERGLATDTQYF